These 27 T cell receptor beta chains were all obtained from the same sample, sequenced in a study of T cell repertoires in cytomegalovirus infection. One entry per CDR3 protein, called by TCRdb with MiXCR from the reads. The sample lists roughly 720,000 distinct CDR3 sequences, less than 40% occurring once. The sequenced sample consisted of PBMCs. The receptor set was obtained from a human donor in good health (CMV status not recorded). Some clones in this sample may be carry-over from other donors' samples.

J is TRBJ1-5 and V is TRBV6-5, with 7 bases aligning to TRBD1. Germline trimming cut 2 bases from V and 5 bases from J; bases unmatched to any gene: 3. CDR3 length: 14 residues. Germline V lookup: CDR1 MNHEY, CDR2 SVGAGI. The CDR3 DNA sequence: TGTGCCAGCAGTTACACAGGGGTGCATCAGCCCCAGCATTTT. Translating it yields CASSYTGVHQPQHF.

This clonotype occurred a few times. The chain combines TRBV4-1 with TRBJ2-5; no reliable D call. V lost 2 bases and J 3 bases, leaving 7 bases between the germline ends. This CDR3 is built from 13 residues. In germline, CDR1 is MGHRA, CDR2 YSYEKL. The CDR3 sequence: CASSQTAKETQYF. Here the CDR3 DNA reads TGCGCCAGCAGCCAAACGGCTAAAGAGACCCAGTACTTC.

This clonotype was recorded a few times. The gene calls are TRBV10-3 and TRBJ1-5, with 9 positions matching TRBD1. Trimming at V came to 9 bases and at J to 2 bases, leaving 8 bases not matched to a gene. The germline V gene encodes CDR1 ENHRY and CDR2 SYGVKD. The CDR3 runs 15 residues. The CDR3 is CAIADGQGRNQPQHF. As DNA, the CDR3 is TGTGCCATTGCCGATGGACAGGGGCGCAATCAGCCCCAGCATTTT.

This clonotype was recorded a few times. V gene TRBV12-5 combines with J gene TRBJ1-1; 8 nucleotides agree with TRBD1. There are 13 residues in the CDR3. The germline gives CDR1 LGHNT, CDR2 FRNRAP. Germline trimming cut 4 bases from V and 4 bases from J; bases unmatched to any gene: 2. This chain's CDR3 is CASGSGGLTEAFF. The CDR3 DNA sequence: TGTGCTAGTGGTTCAGGGGGCCTCACTGAAGCTTTCTTT.

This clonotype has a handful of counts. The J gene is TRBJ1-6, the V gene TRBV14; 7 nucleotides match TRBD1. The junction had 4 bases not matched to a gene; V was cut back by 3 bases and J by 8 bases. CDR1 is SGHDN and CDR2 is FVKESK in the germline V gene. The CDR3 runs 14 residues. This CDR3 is CASSHRTGDSPLHF. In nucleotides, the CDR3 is TGTGCCAGCAGCCACCGGACAGGAGATTCACCCCTCCACTTT.

CDR3 bases: TGTGCCGCGCGCGACAGGGCTGAGGACGAGCAGTACTTC. Translating it yields CAARDRAEDEQYF. The chain links TRBV2 to TRBJ2-7; 7 nucleotides align to TRBD1. The germline CDR1 and CDR2 sequences are SNHLY and FYNNEI. V shed 11 bases, J shed 5 bases, and the junction held 12 bases outside the gene matches. This CDR3 comprises 13 residues.

In nucleotides, the CDR3 is TGCGCCAGCAGTTCCGACAGGCCATACACCGGGGAGCTGTTTTTT. Residues: CASSSDRPYTGELFF. This chain links TRBV5-1 with TRBJ2-2; D may be TRBD1 (6 bases). In germline, CDR1 is SGHRS, CDR2 YFSETQ. The CDR3 consists of 15 residues. Trimming took off 5 bases at V and 3 bases at J, with 14 bases between the two ends.

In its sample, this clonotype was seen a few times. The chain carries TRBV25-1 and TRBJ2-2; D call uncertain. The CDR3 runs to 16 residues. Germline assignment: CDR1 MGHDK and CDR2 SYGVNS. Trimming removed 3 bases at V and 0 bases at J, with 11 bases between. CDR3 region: CASSDWATTNTGELFF. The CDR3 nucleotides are TGTGCCAGCAGTGACTGGGCGACCACGAACACCGGGGAGCTGTTTTTT. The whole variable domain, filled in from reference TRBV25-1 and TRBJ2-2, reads EADIYQTPRYLVIGTGKKITLECSQTMGHDKMYWYQQDPGMELHLIHYSYGVNSTEKGDLSSESTVSRIRTEHFPLTLESARPSHTSQYLCASSDWATTNTGELFFGEGSRLTVL.

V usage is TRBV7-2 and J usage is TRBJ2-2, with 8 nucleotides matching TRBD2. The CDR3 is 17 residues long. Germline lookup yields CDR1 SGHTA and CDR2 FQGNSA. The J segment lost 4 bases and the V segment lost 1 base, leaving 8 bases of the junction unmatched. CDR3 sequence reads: CASSLGASGWGTGELFF. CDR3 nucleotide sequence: TGTGCCAGCAGCTTAGGAGCTAGCGGGTGGGGCACCGGGGAGCTGTTTTTT.

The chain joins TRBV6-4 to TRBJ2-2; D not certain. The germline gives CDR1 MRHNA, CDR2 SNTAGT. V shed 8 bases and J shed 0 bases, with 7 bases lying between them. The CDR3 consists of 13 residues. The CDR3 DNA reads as TGTGCCAGCCCGGGTTCGAACACCGGGGAGCTGTTTTTT. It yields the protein CASPGSNTGELFF.

The CDR3 DNA follows: TGTGCCAGCAGCCCCCCGGGCCTGCGAGAGACCCAGTACTTC. Translating gives CASSPPGLRETQYF. V usage is TRBV5-6 and J usage is TRBJ2-5; D ambiguous. V lost 4 bases, J lost 4 bases, and 14 bases lay in between. CDR1 and CDR2 from the germline V gene are SGHDT and YYEEEE. CDR3 length equals 14 residues.

CDR3 sequence reads: CASSADREGANTEAFF. The CDR3 DNA reads TGTGCCAGCAGCGCCGACAGGGAGGGCGCAAACACTGAAGCTTTCTTT. This rearrangement joins TRBV28 to TRBJ1-1, with 7 bases matching TRBD1. With 6 bases clipped from V and 2 bases from J, the junction kept 12 bases outside the gene matches. The CDR3 totals 16 residues. Germline V gene sequence: CDR1 MDHEN, CDR2 SYDVKM.

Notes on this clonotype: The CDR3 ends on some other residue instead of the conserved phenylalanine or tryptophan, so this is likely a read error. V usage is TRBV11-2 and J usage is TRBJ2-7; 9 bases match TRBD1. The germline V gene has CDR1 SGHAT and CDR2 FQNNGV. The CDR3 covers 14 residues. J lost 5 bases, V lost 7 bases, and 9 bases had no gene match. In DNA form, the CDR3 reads TGTGCCAGCACCAAAGACAGGGGGAAGAACGAGCAGTACTTA. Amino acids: CASTKDRGKNEQYL.

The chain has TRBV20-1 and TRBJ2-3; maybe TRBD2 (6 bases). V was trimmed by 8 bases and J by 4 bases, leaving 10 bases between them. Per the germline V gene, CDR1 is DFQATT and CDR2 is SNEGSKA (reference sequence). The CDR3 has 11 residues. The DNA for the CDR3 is TGCAGTTTGGGGGGAGCAGATACGCAGTATTTT. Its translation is CSLGGADTQYF.

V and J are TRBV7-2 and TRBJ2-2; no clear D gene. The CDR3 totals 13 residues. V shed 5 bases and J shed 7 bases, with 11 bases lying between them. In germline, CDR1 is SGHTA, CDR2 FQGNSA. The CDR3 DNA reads TGTGCCAGCAGCCCCAACCACGGCGGGGAGCTGTTTTTT. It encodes CASSPNHGGELFF. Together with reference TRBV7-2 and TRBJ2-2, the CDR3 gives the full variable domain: GAGVSQSPSNKVTEKGKDVELRCDPISGHTALYWYRQSLGQGLEFLIYFQGNSAPDKSGLPSDRFSAERTGGSVSTLTIQRTQQEDSAVYLCASSPNHGGELFFGEGSRLTVL.

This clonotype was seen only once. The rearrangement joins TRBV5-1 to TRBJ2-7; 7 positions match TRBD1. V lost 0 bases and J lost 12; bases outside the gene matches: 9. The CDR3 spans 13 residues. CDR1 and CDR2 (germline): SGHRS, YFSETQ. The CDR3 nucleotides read TGCGCCAGCAGCTTGGGAGGGACAGCTCTTCGGTACTTC. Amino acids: CASSLGGTALRYF. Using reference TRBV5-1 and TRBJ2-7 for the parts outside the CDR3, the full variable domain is KAGVTQTPRYLIKTRGQQVTLSCSPISGHRSVSWYQQTPGQGLQFLFEYFSETQRNKGNFPGRFSGRQFSNSRSEMNVSTLELGDSALYLCASSLGGTALRYFGPGTRLTVT.

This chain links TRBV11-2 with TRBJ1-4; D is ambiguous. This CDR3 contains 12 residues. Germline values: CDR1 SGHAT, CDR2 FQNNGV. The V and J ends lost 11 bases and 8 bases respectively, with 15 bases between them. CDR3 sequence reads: CAVKARREKLFF. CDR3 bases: TGTGCCGTCAAGGCAAGGAGGGAAAAACTGTTTTTT.

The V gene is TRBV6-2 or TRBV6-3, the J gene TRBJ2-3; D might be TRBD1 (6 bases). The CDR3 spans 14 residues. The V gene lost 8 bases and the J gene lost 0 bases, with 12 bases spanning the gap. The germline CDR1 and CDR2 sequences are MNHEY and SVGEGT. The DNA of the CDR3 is TGTGCCAGCGGCCGGGACACTAGCACAGATACGCAGTATTTT. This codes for CASGRDTSTDTQYF.

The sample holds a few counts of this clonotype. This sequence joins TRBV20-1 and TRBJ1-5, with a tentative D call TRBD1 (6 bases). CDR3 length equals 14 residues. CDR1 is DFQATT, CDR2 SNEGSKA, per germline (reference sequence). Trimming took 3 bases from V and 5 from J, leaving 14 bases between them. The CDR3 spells CSASVGGEYQPQHF. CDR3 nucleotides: TGCAGTGCTAGTGTGGGGGGCGAGTATCAGCCCCAGCATTTT.

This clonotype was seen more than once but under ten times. As DNA, the CDR3 is TGTGCCAGCAGTTCCCCGGGGGGGAGGGAGACCGAAGCTTTCTTT. It translates to CASSSPGGRETEAFF. This chain links TRBV28 with TRBJ1-1; a weak D match, TRBD1 (5 bases). The CDR3 is made up of 15 amino acids. Per germline, CDR1 MDHEN and CDR2 SYDVKM. Trimming left V 4 bases short and J 8 bases short, with 20 bases between.

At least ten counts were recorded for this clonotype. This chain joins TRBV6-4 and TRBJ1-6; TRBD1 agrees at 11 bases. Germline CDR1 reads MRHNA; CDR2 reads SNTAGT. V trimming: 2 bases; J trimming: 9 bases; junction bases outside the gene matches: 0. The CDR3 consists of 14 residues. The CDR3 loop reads CASSDGTGGSPLHF. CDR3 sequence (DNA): TGTGCCAGCAGTGACGGGACAGGGGGTTCACCCCTCCACTTT.

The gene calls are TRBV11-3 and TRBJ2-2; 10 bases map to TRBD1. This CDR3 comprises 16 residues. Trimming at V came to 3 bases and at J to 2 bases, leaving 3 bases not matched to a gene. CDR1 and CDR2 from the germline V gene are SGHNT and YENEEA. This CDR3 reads CASSFRDRGNTGELFF. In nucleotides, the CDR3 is TGTGCCAGCAGCTTCCGGGACAGGGGTAACACCGGGGAGCTGTTTTTT.

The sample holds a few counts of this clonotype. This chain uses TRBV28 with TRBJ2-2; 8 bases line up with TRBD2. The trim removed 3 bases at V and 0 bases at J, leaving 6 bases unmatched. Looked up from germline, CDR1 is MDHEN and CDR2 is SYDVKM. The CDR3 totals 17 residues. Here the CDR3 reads CASSFVAGLSNTGELFF. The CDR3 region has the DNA TGTGCCAGCAGTTTCGTAGCGGGGCTATCGAACACCGGGGAGCTGTTTTTT.

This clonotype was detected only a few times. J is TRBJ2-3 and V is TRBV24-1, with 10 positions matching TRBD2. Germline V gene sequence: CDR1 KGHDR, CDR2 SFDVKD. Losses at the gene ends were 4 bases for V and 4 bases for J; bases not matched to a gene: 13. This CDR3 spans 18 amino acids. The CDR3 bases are TGTGCCACCAGTGAGTCAATCCGGACTAGCGGTCGGGCAGATACGCAGTATTTT. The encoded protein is CATSESIRTSGRADTQYF.

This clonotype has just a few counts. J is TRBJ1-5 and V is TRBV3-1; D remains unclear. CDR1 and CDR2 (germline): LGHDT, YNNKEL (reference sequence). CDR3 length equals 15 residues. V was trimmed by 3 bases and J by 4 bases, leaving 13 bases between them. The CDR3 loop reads CASSHSQYPNQPQHF. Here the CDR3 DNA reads TGTGCCAGCAGCCATAGTCAGTATCCGAATCAGCCCCAGCATTTT.

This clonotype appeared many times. CDR3 amino acids: CASSLNRADNEQFF. In DNA form, the CDR3 reads TGTGCCAGCAGCTTAAACAGGGCCGATAATGAGCAGTTCTTC. The chain employs TRBV7-2 and TRBJ2-1; D might be TRBD1 (6 bases). CDR3 length: 14 amino acids. The germline V gene has CDR1 SGHTA and CDR2 FQGNSA. Trimming cost V 2 bases and J 7 bases, with 12 bases left between them.

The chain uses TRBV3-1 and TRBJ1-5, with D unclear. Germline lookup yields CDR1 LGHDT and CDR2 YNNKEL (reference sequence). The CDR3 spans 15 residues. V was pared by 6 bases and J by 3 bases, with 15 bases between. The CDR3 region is CASSLGKGINQPQHF. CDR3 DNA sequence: TGTGCCAGCAGTCTAGGGAAGGGAATCAATCAGCCCCAGCATTTT.